These 32 T cell receptor beta chains share one sample of origin, sequenced in a study of technical replicates of blood from a handful of donors. Clones were read by immunoSEQ multiplex PCR, and TCRdb kept only the in-frame ones, dropping some. The data show roughly 70,000 clones, with roughly 97% seen just once and 0.2% to 0.3% held by the top ten. Material for sequencing was T cells isolated from PBMCs. These receptors all stem from a human donor in good health.

The J gene is TRBJ2-1, the V gene TRBV10-1; 7 bases are a match to TRBD1. From germline, CDR1 is WNHNN and CDR2 SYGVQD (reference sequence). V was pared by 5 bases and J by 6 bases, with 10 bases of the junction left unmatched. The CDR3 consists of 15 residues. The CDR3 sequence is CASSKGAGEVNEQFF. Written as DNA, the CDR3 is TGCGCCAGCAGTAAGGGGGCAGGTGAAGTCAATGAGCAGTTCTTC.

The chain is built from TRBV6-1 and TRBJ1-5; tentative D call: TRBD1 (5 bases). V was shortened by 2 bases and J by 1 base, with 6 bases between the two germline ends. CDR3 length equals 14 residues. Germline V gene sequence: CDR1 MNHNS, CDR2 SASEGT. CDR3 sequence (DNA): TGTGCCAGCAGTGAAACAGGAAGCAATCAGCCCCAGCATTTT. This sequence encodes CASSETGSNQPQHF.

J is TRBJ2-3 and V is TRBV9; TRBD2 aligns across 15 bases. CDR1 is SGDLS and CDR2 is YYNGEE in the germline V gene. J was trimmed by 2 bases and V by 4 bases; bases with no gene match: 17. The CDR3 spans 21 residues. The CDR3 sequence: CASSLNRGLAGGPAPTDTQYF. The CDR3 DNA sequence: TGTGCCAGCAGCCTCAATAGGGGACTAGCGGGAGGCCCCGCTCCCACAGATACGCAGTATTTT. Looking up the rest from reference TRBV9 and TRBJ2-3 gives the full variable domain: DSGVTQTPKHLITATGQRVTLRCSPRSGDLSVYWYQQSLDQGLQFLIQYYNGEERAKGNILERFSAQQFPDLHSELNLSSLELGDSALYFCASSLNRGLAGGPAPTDTQYFGPGTRLTVL.

V usage is TRBV27 and J usage is TRBJ2-7; 7 bases align to TRBD1. Germline CDR1 reads MNHEY; CDR2 reads SMNVEV (reference sequence). There are 14 residues in the CDR3. V gave up 6 bases and J gave up 1 base; unmatched junction bases: 6. The CDR3 protein is CASRWDRLSYEQYF. The CDR3, as DNA: TGTGCCAGCAGATGGGACAGACTTTCCTACGAGCAGTACTTC.

The genes are TRBV6-6 and TRBJ2-2; D is unresolved. The CDR3 extends over 14 amino acids. V lost 7 bases to trimming and J lost 1 base, with 10 bases between them. Per germline, CDR1 MNHNY and CDR2 SVGAGI (reference sequence). The CDR3 sequence: CASNELRNTGELFF. The DNA of the CDR3 is TGTGCCAGCAACGAACTCCGGAACACCGGGGAGCTGTTTTTT.

The chain recombines TRBV27 with TRBJ2-1; a weak D match, TRBD1 (6 bases). This CDR3 region has 13 residues. In germline, CDR1 is MNHEY, CDR2 SMNVEV (reference sequence). The germline V and J ends were trimmed by 5 bases and 3 bases, with 8 bases remaining between them. DNA of the CDR3: TGTGCCAGCAGTGAGGACAGCTACAATGAGCAGTTCTTC. Its translation is CASSEDSYNEQFF.

The V gene is TRBV30, the J gene TRBJ2-1; possibly TRBD2 for D (6 bases). Germline assignment: CDR1 GTSNPN and CDR2 SVGIG (reference sequence). V dropped 1 base and J dropped 0 bases, with 7 bases sitting between them. The CDR3 extends over 14 amino acids. This CDR3 is CAWSEGGSYNEQFF. Written as DNA, the CDR3 is TGTGCCTGGAGTGAGGGAGGCTCCTACAATGAGCAGTTCTTC.

About this clone itself: One end of the junction is discordant with germline, which a read error may explain. The rearrangement uses TRBV4-1 and TRBJ2-5, with 12 bases fitting TRBD2. Germline V gene lookup returns CDR1 MGHRA and CDR2 YSYEKL. The length of the CDR3 is 18 residues. The CDR3 DNA follows: TGCGCCAGCAGACAAGTTAGTCGAACTAGCGGGAGGCAAGAGACCCAGTACTTC. Translating gives CASRQVSRTSGRQETQYF.

V usage is TRBV29-1 and J usage is TRBJ1-1; D is possibly TRBD1 (6 bases). CDR1 and CDR2 from the germline V gene are SQVTM and ANQGSEA. V was trimmed by 6 bases and J by 2 bases, leaving 10 bases between them. The CDR3 is 12 amino acids. CDR3 residues: CSVRGGNTEAFF. The CDR3 region has the DNA TGCAGCGTGCGGGGGGGCAACACTGAAGCTTTCTTT. The full variable domain, completed using reference TRBV29-1 and TRBJ1-1, is SAVISQKPSRDICQRGTSLTIQCQVDSQVTMMFWYRQQPGQSLTLIATANQGSEATYESGFVIDKFPISRPNLTFSTLTVSNMSPEDSSIYLCSVRGGNTEAFFGQGTRLTVV.

The chain is built from TRBV28 and TRBJ2-7; 9 nucleotides match TRBD1. The CDR3 loop spans 14 amino acids. CDR1 and CDR2 from the germline V gene are MDHEN and SYDVKM. V lost 6 bases, J lost 5 bases, and 8 bases stayed unmatched. Here the CDR3 DNA reads TGTGCCAGCAGGACCGGGGGACAGGGTAACGAGCAGTACTTC. Protein sequence: CASRTGGQGNEQYF.

The CDR3 DNA reads as TGTGCCAGCAGCCACATAGGAGGTCGGGGGGATCAGCCCCAGCATTTT. Protein: CASSHIGGRGDQPQHF. J is TRBJ1-5 and V is TRBV7-2; D possibly corresponds to TRBD1 (5 bases). The CDR3 has 16 residues. V lost 5 bases, J lost 5 bases, and 19 bases lay in between. Germline CDR1 reads SGHTA; CDR2 reads FQGNSA. Variable domain in full (rest from reference TRBV7-2 and TRBJ1-5): GAGVSQSPSNKVTEKGKDVELRCDPISGHTALYWYRQSLGQGLEFLIYFQGNSAPDKSGLPSDRFSAERTGGSVSTLTIQRTQQEDSAVYLCASSHIGGRGDQPQHFGDGTRLSIL.

J is TRBJ2-7 and V is TRBV6-5; D possibly corresponds to TRBD1 (6 bases). The germline gives CDR1 MNHEY, CDR2 SVGAGI. V was clipped by 2 bases and J by 0 bases, with 8 bases between them. The CDR3 is made up of 14 amino acids. DNA for the CDR3: TGTGCCAGCAGTTACGAGGACAGCTCCTACGAGCAGTACTTC. It encodes CASSYEDSSYEQYF.

V is TRBV4-1 and J is TRBJ1-1, with D possibly matching TRBD1 (6 bases). The CDR3 is 17 residues long. The germline V and J ends were trimmed by 0 bases and 3 bases, with 17 bases remaining between them. From germline, CDR1 is MGHRA and CDR2 YSYEKL. The CDR3 DNA is TGCGCCAGCAGCCAAGATGCGTCTCAGGGGATTCACACTGAAGCTTTCTTT. Amino acids: CASSQDASQGIHTEAFF.

This clone was recorded only once. This chain links TRBV6-1 with TRBJ2-2, with D maybe TRBD1 (6 bases). The CDR3 covers 15 residues. Germline V gene sequence: CDR1 MNHNS, CDR2 SASEGT. Trimming stripped 2 bases from V and 4 bases from J, with 11 bases between. As DNA, the CDR3 is TGTGCCAGCAGTGAAAGCTTAGGGGGCACCGGGGAGCTGTTTTTT. Translated: CASSESLGGTGELFF.

The rearrangement uses TRBV9 and TRBJ2-3; TRBD2 is a possible D gene (6 bases). Deletions cut 0 bases from V and 0 bases from J, with 8 bases between. The germline V gene encodes CDR1 SGDLS and CDR2 YYNGEE. The CDR3 extends over 15 amino acids. The CDR3 loop reads CASSVGLGSTDTQYF. Written as DNA, the CDR3 is TGTGCCAGCAGCGTAGGACTAGGGAGCACAGATACGCAGTATTTT. Looking up the rest from reference TRBV9 and TRBJ2-3 gives the full variable domain: DSGVTQTPKHLITATGQRVTLRCSPRSGDLSVYWYQQSLDQGLQFLIQYYNGEERAKGNILERFSAQQFPDLHSELNLSSLELGDSALYFCASSVGLGSTDTQYFGPGTRLTVL.

This chain links TRBV19 with TRBJ2-1; 9 positions match TRBD2. The CDR3 covers 14 residues. Germline V gene sequence: CDR1 LNHDA, CDR2 SQIVND (reference sequence). V lost 2 bases, J lost 9 bases, and 5 bases stayed unmatched. CDR3 sequence (DNA): TGTGCCAGTAGTATATGGACTAGCGAGGGTGAGCAGTTCTTC. Translation: CASSIWTSEGEQFF. Filled out from reference TRBV19 and TRBJ2-1, the complete variable domain reads DGGITQSPKYLFRKEGQNVTLSCEQNLNHDAMYWYRQDPGQGLRLIYYSQIVNDFQKGDIAEGYSVSREKKESFPLTVTSAQKNPTAFYLCASSIWTSEGEQFFGPGTRLTVL.

The chain links TRBV19 to TRBJ2-1; D might be TRBD2 (8 bases). The V and J ends lost 3 bases and 0 bases respectively, with 33 bases between them. The CDR3 consists of 23 residues. Germline V CDR1 and CDR2: LNHDA, SQIVND (reference sequence). The CDR3 spells CASSIGTVAITSGPPSSYNEQFF. DNA of the CDR3: TGTGCCAGTAGTATCGGGACAGTGGCTATTACTAGCGGACCTCCTAGCTCCTACAATGAGCAGTTCTTC. The full variable domain, completed using reference TRBV19 and TRBJ2-1, is DGGITQSPKYLFRKEGQNVTLSCEQNLNHDAMYWYRQDPGQGLRLIYYSQIVNDFQKGDIAEGYSVSREKKESFPLTVTSAQKNPTAFYLCASSIGTVAITSGPPSSYNEQFFGPGTRLTVL.

This sequence joins TRBV27 and TRBJ1-1; 7 bases align to TRBD1. Germline loops: CDR1 MNHEY, CDR2 SMNVEV (reference sequence). This CDR3 contains 16 residues. With 3 bases clipped from V and 2 bases from J, the junction kept 9 bases outside the gene matches. CDR3 loop: CASSFSIGTVNTEAFF. The CDR3 bases are TGTGCCAGCAGTTTTAGTATCGGGACAGTCAACACTGAAGCTTTCTTT.

The gene calls are TRBV6-5 and TRBJ2-2; D call uncertain. Per germline, CDR1 MNHEY and CDR2 SVGAGI. The V end lost 7 bases, the J end lost 5 bases, and 11 bases lay between the germline ends. The CDR3 is 13 residues long. The CDR3 DNA is TGTGCCAGCATTAGTACGTCTACCGGGGAGCTGTTTTTT. Residues: CASISTSTGELFF.

The chain uses TRBV2 and TRBJ1-1, with a possible D match to TRBD1 (5 bases). The germline V gene has CDR1 SNHLY and CDR2 FYNNEI. This CDR3 has 13 amino acids. Trimming left V 8 bases short and J 2 bases short, with 12 bases between. CDR3 in DNA: TGTGCCAGCGAGGGCGGGGACAACACTGAAGCTTTCTTT. It is translated as CASEGGDNTEAFF.

This clone was recorded only once. V and J are TRBV6-5 and TRBJ2-7, with 7 nucleotides matching TRBD1. V lost 5 bases to trimming and J lost 6 bases; unmatched junction nucleotides: 10. The CDR3 is 14 amino acids. Germline values: CDR1 MNHEY, CDR2 SVGAGI. Here the CDR3 DNA reads TGTGCCAGCAGTCCAGGGACAGCTCCAGGCGAGCAGTACTTC. Its protein product is CASSPGTAPGEQYF.

This clone was picked up one time. The chain combines TRBV7-2 with TRBJ2-7; D is ambiguous. V was trimmed by 5 bases and J by 3 bases, leaving 5 bases between them. The CDR3 extends over 11 amino acids. CDR1 is SGHTA and CDR2 is FQGNSA in the germline V gene. This chain's CDR3 is CASSPGYEQYF. The CDR3 bases are TGTGCCAGCAGCCCAGGCTACGAGCAGTACTTC.

V and J are TRBV5-4 and TRBJ2-7; D call uncertain. Trimming took 0 bases from V and 6 from J, leaving 7 bases between them. CDR3 length: 12 amino acids. Germline CDR1 SGHNT, CDR2 YYREEE (reference sequence). The CDR3 nucleotides are TGTGCCAGCAGCTTGGGACATAGCGAGCAGTACTTC. Protein product: CASSLGHSEQYF. Variable domain in full (rest from reference TRBV5-4 and TRBJ2-7): ETGVTQSPTHLIKTRGQQVTLRCSSQSGHNTVSWYQQALGQGPQFIFQYYREEENGRGNFPPRFSGLQFPNYSSELNVNALELDDSALYLCASSLGHSEQYFGPGTRLTVT.

The gene calls are TRBV7-8 and TRBJ2-7, with a weak D call TRBD1 (5 bases). This CDR3 has 14 residues. Trimming took off 2 bases at V and 2 bases at J, with 10 bases between the two ends. CDR1 SGHVS and CDR2 FQNEAQ come from the germline V gene. CDR3 loop: CASSLYRGAYEQYF. Here the CDR3 DNA reads TGTGCCAGCAGCTTATATAGGGGCGCCTACGAGCAGTACTTC.

In its sample, this clone was seen once. The chain joins TRBV4-3 to TRBJ2-3, with a possible D match to TRBD1 (5 bases). In germline, CDR1 is LGHNA, CDR2 YSLEER. The CDR3 is 18 residues long. Trimming removed 6 bases from V and 0 bases from J, with 22 bases in between. This CDR3 is CASSQSEGAPFSTDTQYF. DNA of the CDR3: TGCGCCAGCAGTCAATCTGAAGGGGCCCCCTTCAGCACAGATACGCAGTATTTT.

The chain links TRBV6-6 to TRBJ2-1; TRBD1 agrees at 9 bases. There are 14 residues in the CDR3. With 6 bases clipped from V and 10 bases from J, the junction kept 10 bases outside the gene matches. CDR1 and CDR2 from the germline V gene are MNHNY and SVGAGI (reference sequence). For the CDR3, the DNA is TGTGCCAGCAGCCCCCTGGACAGGGGTAACGAGCAGTTCTTC. Translated: CASSPLDRGNEQFF.

The V and J genes are TRBV29-1 and TRBJ1-5; tentative D call: TRBD1 (5 bases). Germline V gives CDR1 SQVTM, CDR2 ANQGSEA. Deletions cut 7 bases from V and 3 bases from J, with 16 bases between. The CDR3 has 14 amino acids. The CDR3 DNA reads TGCAGCGCCCTATGGGGGGACTTCAATCAGCCCCAGCATTTT. Encoded protein: CSALWGDFNQPQHF.

The rearrangement joins TRBV7-9 to TRBJ2-7; TRBD2 agrees at 9 bases. V lost 2 bases, J lost 3 bases, and 2 bases stayed unmatched. CDR3 length: 14 residues. CDR1 and CDR2 (germline): SEHNR, FQNEAQ (reference sequence). CDR3 sequence: CASSLSSGIYEQYF. CDR3 nucleotides: TGTGCCAGCAGCTTATCTAGCGGGATCTACGAGCAGTACTTC.

The gene calls are TRBV28 and TRBJ1-1; D gene uncertain. V lost 7 bases, J lost 3 bases, and 24 bases lay in between. Germline CDR1 reads MDHEN; CDR2 reads SYDVKM. This CDR3 contains 17 residues. CDR3 DNA sequence: TGTGCCAGCATCGACGGCTGGGCGGGTAAAGGGTACACTGAAGCTTTCTTT. Amino acids: CASIDGWAGKGYTEAFF.

The rearrangement links TRBV6-5 to TRBJ1-1; the D is unclear. With 5 bases removed from V and 4 bases from J, the gap between germline ends came to 5 bases. Germline V gives CDR1 MNHEY, CDR2 SVGAGI. CDR3 length equals 11 residues. The CDR3 DNA reads as TGTGCCAGCAGTGTCGGCACTGAAGCTTTCTTT. Its protein product is CASSVGTEAFF.

The V call is TRBV11-2, the J call TRBJ1-1, with D possibly matching TRBD1 (6 bases). The germline V and J ends were trimmed by 5 bases and 1 base, with 17 bases remaining between them. This CDR3 has 16 residues. Germline V gene sequence: CDR1 SGHAT, CDR2 FQNNGV. The CDR3 protein is CASSRSRTAPNTEAFF. CDR3 coding DNA: TGTGCCAGCAGCAGAAGTAGGACAGCACCGAACACTGAAGCTTTCTTT.

V is TRBV5-4 and J is TRBJ2-5, with 13 bases lining up with TRBD2. This CDR3 region has 14 residues. CDR1 is SGHNT and CDR2 is YYREEE in the germline V gene (reference sequence). The V gene end was trimmed by 4 bases and the J gene end by 5 bases; junction bases not matched to a gene: 2. The DNA for the CDR3 is TGTGCCAGCAGCACTAGCGGGAGGGGGGAGACCCAGTACTTC. Encoded protein: CASSTSGRGETQYF.